One sample yielded the 19 T cell receptor beta chains listed below, sequenced in a study of control samples from healthy donors and cancer patients. Some clones are missing from TCRdb's copy, which holds only in-frame ones; the method was immunoSEQ multiplex PCR. In the table there are under 450,000 clones, more than 80% of which are singletons. Source material: PBMCs. These receptors were taken from a man aged 35-49 years with head and neck cancer.

J is TRBJ2-7 and V is TRBV27; possibly TRBD1 or TRBD2 for D (5 bases each). V was cut by 2 bases and J by 2 bases, with 16 bases left in between. Germline CDR1 reads MNHEY; CDR2 reads SMNVEV (reference sequence). This CDR3 has 16 amino acids. CDR3 DNA sequence: TGTGCCAGCAGTTTAGAAAGGCCAGGGAGACCCTACGAGCAGTACTTC. This codes for CASSLERPGRPYEQYF.

The chain couples TRBV5-1 to TRBJ2-1; D may correspond to TRBD1 or TRBD2 (6 bases each). Trimming cost V 4 bases and J 6 bases, with 17 bases left between them. Germline V gene data show CDR1 as SGHRS and CDR2 as YFSETQ. The CDR3 runs 15 residues. The CDR3, as DNA: TGCGCCAGCAGCCTGCGGGCCCCGGGGGCCAATGAGCAGTTCTTC. Its translation: CASSLRAPGANEQFF.

The chain uses TRBV7-2 and TRBJ1-3, with 7 bases matching TRBD1. The germline V gene has CDR1 SGHTA and CDR2 FQGNSA. CDR3 length equals 14 residues. Trimming cost V 1 base and J 8 bases; bases outside gene matches: 5. The CDR3 DNA is TGTGCCAGCAGCTTAGAGGGTCAGGGGGACACCATATATTTT. As protein: CASSLEGQGDTIYF.

The chain couples TRBV20-1 to TRBJ2-7; 10 bases agree with TRBD1. With 3 bases clipped from V and 3 bases from J, the junction kept 11 bases outside the gene matches. Per the germline V gene, CDR1 is DFQATT and CDR2 is SNEGSKA (reference sequence). The CDR3 runs to 16 residues. The CDR3 DNA is TGCAGTGCTAGTCCGGGACAGGGGAAGGGAGACTACGAGCAGTACTTC. Amino acid sequence: CSASPGQGKGDYEQYF.

The rearrangement joins TRBV28 to TRBJ2-1, with TRBD1 matching over 8 bases. After removal of 6 bases from V and 12 bases from J, the junction contained 10 bases not matched to a gene. Germline CDR1 reads MDHEN; CDR2 reads SYDVKM. The CDR3 length is 13 residues. The CDR3 nucleotides read TGTGCCAGCAGCCCGGACAGGGTGGGGGGGCAGTTCTTC. Amino acids: CASSPDRVGGQFF.

The genes are TRBV7-3 and TRBJ2-1, with 7 nucleotides matching TRBD2. Germline V gene data show CDR1 as SGHTA and CDR2 as FQGTGA. J was trimmed by 0 bases and V by 3 bases; bases with no gene match: 8. This CDR3 is 17 amino acids long. This chain's CDR3 is CASSFRGAGFSYNEQFF. The CDR3 nucleotides read TGTGCCAGCAGCTTCCGGGGAGCGGGGTTCTCCTACAATGAGCAGTTCTTC.

The genes are TRBV7-2 and TRBJ2-1, with 8 bases fitting TRBD1. J was trimmed by 3 bases and V by 1 base; bases with no gene match: 11. This CDR3 is built from 18 residues. CDR1 is SGHTA, CDR2 FQGNSA, per germline. CDR3 loop: CASSLGRESGTGYNEQFF. As DNA, the CDR3 is TGTGCCAGCAGCTTAGGAAGGGAATCGGGGACAGGCTACAATGAGCAGTTCTTC.

The chain joins TRBV6-5 to TRBJ2-5, with D maybe TRBD2 (6 bases). With 8 bases removed from V and 3 bases from J, the gap between germline ends came to 13 bases. This CDR3 contains 13 residues. CDR1 MNHEY and CDR2 SVGAGI come from the germline V gene. This chain's CDR3 is CASAGPNKETQYF. The CDR3 DNA reads TGTGCCAGCGCGGGACCGAATAAAGAGACCCAGTACTTC.

The genes are TRBV28 and TRBJ2-7, with D tentatively TRBD1 (6 bases). The V gene lost 5 bases and the J gene lost 4 bases, with 18 bases spanning the gap. Germline-derived CDR1 and CDR2 are MDHEN and SYDVKM. This CDR3 contains 15 residues. This chain's CDR3 is CASSTGTRGRYEQYF. In DNA, the CDR3 is TGTGCCAGCAGTACCGGGACACGGGGTAGGTACGAGCAGTACTTC.

The gene calls are TRBV7-3 and TRBJ1-1, with 8 nucleotides matching TRBD1. The CDR3 has 13 amino acids. Trimming cost V 4 bases and J 10 bases; bases outside gene matches: 8. The germline V gene encodes CDR1 SGHTA and CDR2 FQGTGA. The CDR3 protein is CASSSTDRGGAFF. The CDR3, as DNA: TGTGCCAGCAGCTCGACCGACAGGGGCGGAGCTTTCTTT.

A note on this clone: Within the sample, other DNA sequences also encode this same CDR3. The V and J genes are TRBV28 and TRBJ2-1; D might be TRBD1 (5 bases). Trimming left V 3 bases short and J 7 bases short, with 7 bases between. The CDR3 has 12 residues. Germline CDR1 is MDHEN and CDR2 is SYDVKM. The chain's CDR3 is CASSFSGNEQFF. The CDR3 DNA reads TGTGCCAGCAGTTTTTCAGGGAATGAGCAGTTCTTC.

This chain joins TRBV6-2 or TRBV6-3 and TRBJ1-2, with D maybe TRBD1 (5 bases). Germline V lookup: CDR1 MNHEY, CDR2 SVGEGT. CDR3 size: 13 residues. V shed 5 bases and J shed 2 bases, with 9 bases lying between them. CDR3 protein: CASSRQTNYGYTF. DNA of the CDR3: TGTGCCAGCAGTCGACAGACGAACTATGGCTACACCTTC.

The rearrangement uses TRBV9 and TRBJ2-3, with 8 bases fitting TRBD1. The CDR3 runs to 15 residues. Germline values: CDR1 SGDLS, CDR2 YYNGEE. The J segment lost 0 bases and the V segment lost 7 bases, leaving 7 bases of the junction unmatched. The CDR3 nucleotides read TGTGCCAGCGGACAGGGACAGCCAAGCACAGATACGCAGTATTTT. It codes for CASGQGQPSTDTQYF.

CDR3 protein: CASSLSSTGRGPYEQYF. The CDR3 DNA reads as TGTGCCAGCAGTTTATCCTCCACAGGGAGGGGCCCCTACGAGCAGTACTTC. The chain couples TRBV27 to TRBJ2-7, with D perhaps TRBD2 (7 bases). The ends were cut back, 0 bases at V and 2 bases at J, with 17 bases in the middle. The CDR3 loop spans 17 amino acids. The germline gives CDR1 MNHEY, CDR2 SMNVEV (reference sequence).

This chain uses TRBV18 with TRBJ2-1, with D uncertain. Germline V CDR1 and CDR2: KGHSH, LQKENI. The V and J ends lost 2 bases and 2 bases respectively, with 10 bases between them. This CDR3 is built from 15 residues. This chain's CDR3 is CASSPAESPYNEQFF. CDR3 bases: TGTGCCAGCTCACCAGCGGAGTCCCCCTACAATGAGCAGTTCTTC.

The chain joins TRBV29-1 to TRBJ2-7; possible D gene TRBD1, 6 bases. The ends were cut back, 7 bases at V and 2 bases at J, with 15 bases in the middle. The CDR3 has 13 residues. The V gene's germline CDR1 is SQVTM and CDR2 ANQGSEA. The CDR3 loop is CSARTATAYEQYF. CDR3 in DNA: TGCAGCGCCCGGACAGCCACGGCCTACGAGCAGTACTTC.

Written as DNA, the CDR3 is TGCAGCGCTCGGGGGACACTTCAAGAGACCCAGTACTTC. Its translation: CSARGTLQETQYF. The rearrangement joins TRBV29-1 to TRBJ2-5; the D gene could be TRBD1 or TRBD2 (6 bases each). With 7 bases removed from V and 2 bases from J, the gap between germline ends came to 14 bases. There are 13 residues in the CDR3. Germline-derived CDR1 and CDR2 are SQVTM and ANQGSEA. The whole variable domain, filled in from reference TRBV29-1 and TRBJ2-5, reads SAVISQKPSRDICQRGTSLTIQCQVDSQVTMMFWYRQQPGQSLTLIATANQGSEATYESGFVIDKFPISRPNLTFSTLTVSNMSPEDSSIYLCSARGTLQETQYFGPGTRLLVL.

V usage is TRBV4-3 and J usage is TRBJ1-1; the match to TRBD1 covers 9 bases. This CDR3 region has 17 residues. The V and J ends lost 3 bases and 8 bases, in that order; junction bases with no gene match: 16. Per the germline V gene, CDR1 is LGHNA and CDR2 is YSLEER. Written as DNA, the CDR3 is TGCGCCAGCAGCCAGCCGGTACGGGACAGGGAAGGGGGGGAAGCTTTCTTT. It is translated as CASSQPVRDREGGEAFF.

The J gene is TRBJ2-1, the V gene TRBV7-3, with D possibly matching TRBD2 (7 bases). Looked up from germline, CDR1 is SGHTA and CDR2 is FQGTGA. Trimming took off 2 bases at V and 5 bases at J, with 13 bases between the two ends. The CDR3 is 15 amino acids. This chain's CDR3 is CASSLLGGANNEQFF. CDR3 sequence (DNA): TGTGCCAGCAGCTTATTAGGGGGGGCCAACAATGAGCAGTTCTTC.